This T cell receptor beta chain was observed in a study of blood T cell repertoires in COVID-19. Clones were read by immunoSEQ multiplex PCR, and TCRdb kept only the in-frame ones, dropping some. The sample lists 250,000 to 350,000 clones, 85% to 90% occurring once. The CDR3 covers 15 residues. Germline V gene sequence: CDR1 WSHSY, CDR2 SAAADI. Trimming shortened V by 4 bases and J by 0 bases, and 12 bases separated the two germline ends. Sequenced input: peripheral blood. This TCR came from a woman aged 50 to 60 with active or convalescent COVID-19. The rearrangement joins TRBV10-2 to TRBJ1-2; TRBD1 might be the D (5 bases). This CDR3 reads CASSVSGISNYGYTF. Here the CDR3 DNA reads TGCGCCAGCAGTGTCTCAGGGATCTCTAACTATGGCTACACCTTC.